These T cell receptor beta chains were read from a single sample in a study of T cells in Graves' hyperthyroidism and ophthalmopathy. TCRdb ran MiXCR on the multiplex PCR reads and lists one entry per CDR3 protein. The sample has 50,000 to 55,000 distinct CDR3 sequences; 48% are singletons. Sample: blood. The receptors shown here come from a woman aged 45-59 years with Graves' ophthalmopathy. CDR3s include the opening cysteine and the closing phenylalanine or tryptophan. Each record gives: V gene, CDR3 length, D gene, J gene, clone size, CDR3 protein, CDR3 DNA. A D gene is named only where the DNA matches it firmly. Part of the rows lack a size; the others show once, few, many or a class for expanded clones.

V gene: TRBV2
CDR3 length: 14
D gene: -
J gene: TRBJ2-5
clone size: many
CDR3 protein: CASSEETGQETQYF
CDR3 DNA: TGTGCCAGCAGTGAAGAGACAGGACAAGAGACCCAGTACTTC

V gene: TRBV6-5
CDR3 length: 15
D gene: TRBD2
J gene: TRBJ2-1
clone size: many
CDR3 protein: CASSSSGASYNEQFF
CDR3 DNA: TGTGCCAGCAGTTCTAGCGGGGCCTCCTACAATGAGCAGTTCTTC

V gene: TRBV24-1
CDR3 length: 13
D gene: -
J gene: TRBJ2-5
clone size: -
CDR3 protein: CATGLTTQETQYF
CDR3 DNA: TGTGCCACAGGACTAACGACGCAAGAGACCCAGTACTTC

V gene: TRBV7-3
CDR3 length: 15
D gene: -
J gene: TRBJ2-7
clone size: -
CDR3 protein: CASSPEGVFSYEQYF
CDR3 DNA: TGTGCCAGCAGCCCCGAAGGGGTTTTCTCCTACGAGCAGTACTTC

V gene: TRBV2
CDR3 length: 16
D gene: TRBD2
J gene: TRBJ2-5
clone size: -
CDR3 protein: CASSEEFSGGGETQYF
CDR3 DNA: TGTGCCAGCAGTGAAGAGTTTAGCGGGGGGGGGGAGACCCAGTACTTC

V gene: TRBV7-9
CDR3 length: 14
D gene: TRBD1
J gene: TRBJ2-2
clone size: many
CDR3 protein: CASSKQGAGGELFF
CDR3 DNA: TGTGCCAGCAGTAAACAGGGGGCAGGCGGGGAGCTGTTTTTT

V gene: TRBV2
CDR3 length: 12
D gene: -
J gene: TRBJ1-5
clone size: many
CDR3 protein: CASKEGVQPQHF
CDR3 DNA: TGTGCCAGCAAGGAGGGGGTTCAGCCCCAGCATTTT

V gene: TRBV6-4
CDR3 length: 16
D gene: TRBD1
J gene: TRBJ2-3
clone size: many
CDR3 protein: CASSAHRGPSTDTQYF
CDR3 DNA: TGTGCCAGCAGTGCTCACAGGGGGCCCAGCACAGATACGCAGTATTTT

V gene: TRBV10-2
CDR3 length: 13
D gene: -
J gene: TRBJ1-5
clone size: -
CDR3 protein: CASSESVGQPQHF
CDR3 DNA: TGCGCCAGCAGTGAGTCTGTGGGTCAGCCCCAGCATTTT

V gene: TRBV5-1
CDR3 length: 13
D gene: -
J gene: TRBJ2-3
clone size: -
CDR3 protein: CASSWGQGDTQYF
CDR3 DNA: TGCGCCAGCAGCTGGGGGCAAGGAGATACGCAGTATTTT

V gene: TRBV24-1
CDR3 length: 18
D gene: -
J gene: TRBJ2-1
clone size: many
CDR3 protein: CATSDLGGGVHSYNEQFF
CDR3 DNA: TGTGCCACCAGTGATTTGGGGGGGGGCGTCCACTCCTACAATGAGCAGTTCTTC

V gene: TRBV12-3/TRBV12-4
CDR3 length: 14
D gene: -
J gene: TRBJ1-2
clone size: many
CDR3 protein: CASSLRRGLHGYTF
CDR3 DNA: TGTGCCAGCAGTCTCCGACGAGGATTACATGGCTACACCTTC

V gene: TRBV11-2
CDR3 length: 16
D gene: TRBD1
J gene: TRBJ1-5
clone size: -
CDR3 protein: CASSPGQGDSNQPQHF
CDR3 DNA: TGTGCCAGCTCACCAGGACAGGGGGATAGCAATCAGCCCCAGCATTTT

V gene: TRBV7-8
CDR3 length: 16
D gene: -
J gene: TRBJ1-5
clone size: medium-sized
CDR3 protein: CASSLAGVGGNQPQHF
CDR3 DNA: TGTGCCAGCAGCTTAGCGGGGGTCGGTGGCAATCAGCCCCAGCATTTT

V gene: TRBV19
CDR3 length: 18
D gene: TRBD2
J gene: TRBJ2-3
clone size: many
CDR3 protein: CASSIHTPLAELTDTQYF
CDR3 DNA: TGTGCCAGTAGTATCCATACACCGCTAGCGGAACTCACAGATACGCAGTATTTT

V gene: TRBV10-3
CDR3 length: 11
D gene: -
J gene: TRBJ1-4
clone size: -
CDR3 protein: CAISGDEKLFF
CDR3 DNA: TGTGCCATCAGTGGGGATGAAAAACTGTTTTTT

V gene: TRBV5-6
CDR3 length: 16
D gene: -
J gene: TRBJ2-1
clone size: many
CDR3 protein: CASSLGTSLGFNEQFF
CDR3 DNA: TGTGCCAGCAGCTTGGGGACTTCTTTAGGGTTCAATGAGCAGTTCTTC

V gene: TRBV5-6
CDR3 length: 15
D gene: TRBD2
J gene: TRBJ2-7
clone size: many
CDR3 protein: CASSPLSGGDHEQYF
CDR3 DNA: TGTGCCAGCAGTCCTCTGTCCGGGGGGGACCACGAGCAGTACTTC

V gene: TRBV20-1
CDR3 length: 15
D gene: -
J gene: TRBJ2-3
clone size: once
CDR3 protein: CSAHLIGSSYNEQYF
CDR3 DNA: TGCAGTGCTCACCTTATCGGGAGCTCCTACAATGAGCAGTATTTT

V gene: TRBV25-1
CDR3 length: 11
D gene: -
J gene: TRBJ2-2
clone size: -
CDR3 protein: CASMCSWVLFF
CDR3 DNA: TGCGCCAGCATGTGTTCATGGGTGCTGTTTTTT

V gene: TRBV7-8
CDR3 length: 14
D gene: TRBD1
J gene: TRBJ2-7
clone size: -
CDR3 protein: CASSLAGTGREQYF
CDR3 DNA: TGTGCCAGCAGCTTAGCAGGGACAGGGCGGGAGCAGTACTTC

V gene: TRBV10-3
CDR3 length: 15
D gene: TRBD1
J gene: TRBJ1-2
clone size: -
CDR3 protein: CAISEPGTGTYGYTF
CDR3 DNA: TGTGCCATCAGTGAGCCGGGGACAGGTACCTATGGCTACACCTTC

V gene: TRBV4-3
CDR3 length: 17
D gene: -
J gene: TRBJ2-3
clone size: few
CDR3 protein: CASSQGRFRGSTDTQYF
CDR3 DNA: TGCGCCAGCAGCCAAGGCCGATTCAGAGGAAGCACAGATACGCAGTATTTT

V gene: TRBV11-2
CDR3 length: 12
D gene: -
J gene: TRBJ2-5
clone size: many
CDR3 protein: CASSPRVGQQYF
CDR3 DNA: TGTGCCAGCAGCCCAAGGGTAGGACAGCAGTACTTC

V gene: TRBV7-6
CDR3 length: 13
D gene: -
J gene: TRBJ1-4
clone size: -
CDR3 protein: CASSQTGREKLFF
CDR3 DNA: TGTGCCAGCAGCCAGACAGGCCGGGAAAAACTGTTTTTT

V gene: TRBV19
CDR3 length: 13
D gene: -
J gene: TRBJ1-4
clone size: few
CDR3 protein: CASRQLQGEKLFF
CDR3 DNA: TGTGCCAGTAGACAACTACAGGGTGAAAAACTGTTTTTT

V gene: TRBV7-6
CDR3 length: 15
D gene: TRBD2
J gene: TRBJ2-2
clone size: many
CDR3 protein: CASTPSPGGFGELFF
CDR3 DNA: TGTGCCAGCACACCCTCTCCGGGGGGGTTCGGGGAGCTGTTTTTT

V gene: TRBV29-1
CDR3 length: 12
D gene: TRBD1
J gene: TRBJ2-7
clone size: -
CDR3 protein: CSVAPQGSEQYF
CDR3 DNA: TGCAGCGTTGCGCCACAGGGGAGTGAGCAGTACTTC

V gene: TRBV2
CDR3 length: 13
D gene: -
J gene: TRBJ1-5
clone size: -
CDR3 protein: CASSDSGVQPQHF
CDR3 DNA: TGTGCCAGCAGTGATTCGGGGGTTCAGCCCCAGCATTTT

V gene: TRBV2
CDR3 length: 20
D gene: TRBD2
J gene: TRBJ2-3
clone size: medium-sized
CDR3 protein: CASKGVRSGGPTPSTDTQYF
CDR3 DNA: TGTGCCAGCAAGGGTGTTCGTAGCGGGGGGCCCACACCTAGCACAGATACGCAGTATTTT